This entry is about one TCR beta chain. What it binds is unknown. This specimen comes from a study of cytomegalovirus exposure and HLA in healthy donors. On the study more broadly: Previous work identified roughly 120 million unique TCR beta sequences from roughly 170 million T cells. Of the donors genotyped, approximately 430 in all, around 76% fell in the Caucasian-associated ancestry cluster.

Germline V lookup: CDR1 SGHAT, CDR2 FQNNGV. The V segment lost 5 bases and the J segment 4 bases; nucleotides outside the gene matches: 11. CDR3 length: 17 residues. Study-wide results and limits: Sequencing probably produced one cluster of sequence variants that were highly shared.

Researchers ran the PCR with 60 Vbeta and 13 Jbeta primers. Profiling relied on immunoSEQ multiplex PCR, and the TCRdb table lists in-frame clones only, not all of them. The sample carries tens of thousands of clones, 80% recorded once. This chain uses TRBV11-2 with TRBJ1-6, with TRBD1 identical over 7 bases. This receptor was obtained from a man between 45 and 60 years old in good health and CMV-seropositive. The sample taken for sequencing was PBMCs. CDR3 sequence reads: CASSESRDSRYNSPLHF. CDR3 in DNA: TGTGCCAGCAGCGAGTCCCGGGACAGTCGTTATAATTCACCCCTCCACTTT.